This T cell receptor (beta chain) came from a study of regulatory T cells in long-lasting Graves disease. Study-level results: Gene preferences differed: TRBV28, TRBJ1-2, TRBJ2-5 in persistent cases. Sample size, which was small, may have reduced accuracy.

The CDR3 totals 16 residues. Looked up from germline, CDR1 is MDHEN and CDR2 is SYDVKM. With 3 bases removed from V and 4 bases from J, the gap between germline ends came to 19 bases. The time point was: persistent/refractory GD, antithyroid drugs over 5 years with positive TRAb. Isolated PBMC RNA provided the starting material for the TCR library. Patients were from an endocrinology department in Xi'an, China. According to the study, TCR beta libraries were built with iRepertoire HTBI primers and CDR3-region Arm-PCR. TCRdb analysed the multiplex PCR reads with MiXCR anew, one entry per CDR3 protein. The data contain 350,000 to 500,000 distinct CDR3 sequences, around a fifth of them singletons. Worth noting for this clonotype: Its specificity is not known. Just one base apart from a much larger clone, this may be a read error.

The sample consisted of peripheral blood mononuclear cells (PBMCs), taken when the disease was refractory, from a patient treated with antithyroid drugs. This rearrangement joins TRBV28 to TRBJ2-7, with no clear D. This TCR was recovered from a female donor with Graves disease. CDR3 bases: TGTGCCAGCAGTTTCAATCCCCCCTTTCAGGAATACGAGCAGTACTTC. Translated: CASSFNPPFQEYEQYF.